This entry lists 8 T cell receptor beta chains sequenced from one sample in a study of immune reconstitution after stem cell transplant in scleroderma. One entry per CDR3 protein results from TCRdb running MiXCR on the RT-PCR reads. The sample has around 1,500 distinct CDR3 sequences; around 8.6% are singletons. Sampling was done before or after autologous hematopoietic stem cell transplantation (not recorded which). The receptors stem from a female donor with systemic sclerosis.

This clonotype is labeled as medium-sized. V usage is TRBV14 and J usage is TRBJ2-1; 9 bases line up with TRBD2. Germline CDR1 reads SGHDN; CDR2 reads FVKESK. This CDR3 spans 16 amino acids. Trimming at V came to 2 bases and at J to 13 bases, leaving 15 bases not matched to a gene. This CDR3 reads CASSQIQVAGVGGQFF. DNA of the CDR3: TGTGCCAGCAGCCAAATTCAAGTAGCGGGAGTTGGTGGACAGTTCTTC.

This clonotype showed up just a few times. The V gene is TRBV27, the J gene TRBJ1-1, with 9 bases matching TRBD1. Looked up from germline, CDR1 is MNHEY and CDR2 is SMNVEV (reference sequence). Losses at the gene ends were 6 bases for V and 7 bases for J; bases not matched to a gene: 12. This CDR3 has 15 amino acids. The CDR3, as DNA: TGTGCCAGCAGCATTACTCCGGGACAGGGATTTGAAGCTTTCTTT. It yields the protein CASSITPGQGFEAFF.

The V gene is TRBV4-3, the J gene TRBJ2-1, with 7 bases lining up with TRBD2. The CDR3 consists of 13 residues. The J segment lost 7 bases and the V segment lost 9 bases, leaving 9 bases of the junction unmatched. In germline, CDR1 is LGHNA, CDR2 YSLEER. In DNA form, the CDR3 reads TGCGCCAGTGGTATCTCCGGGGGGAATGAGCAGTTCTTC. The encoded protein is CASGISGGNEQFF.

Sample share makes this clonotype large (0.1 to 1%). This rearrangement joins TRBV29-1 to TRBJ1-1; D possibly corresponds to TRBD1 (5 bases). Trimming left V 7 bases short and J 0 bases short, with 15 bases between. CDR3 length equals 14 residues. From germline, CDR1 is SQVTM and CDR2 ANQGSEA. CDR3: CSARPGGLNTEAFF. DNA of the CDR3: TGCAGCGCGAGACCGGGGGGGTTGAACACTGAAGCTTTCTTT. Supplemented by reference TRBV29-1 and TRBJ1-1, the full variable domain reads SAVISQKPSRDICQRGTSLTIQCQVDSQVTMMFWYRQQPGQSLTLIATANQGSEATYESGFVIDKFPISRPNLTFSTLTVSNMSPEDSSIYLCSARPGGLNTEAFFGQGTRLTVV.

This clonotype is large. The chain carries TRBV5-1 and TRBJ1-5; 10 bases are shared with TRBD1. The CDR3 sequence is 15 residues long. V was pared by 0 bases and J by 5 bases, with 2 bases of the junction left unmatched. CDR1 SGHRS and CDR2 YFSETQ come from the germline V gene. CDR3 protein: CASSLEGTGDQPQHF. In DNA, the CDR3 is TGCGCCAGCAGCTTGGAAGGGACAGGGGATCAGCCCCAGCATTTT.

The chain recombines TRBV27 with TRBJ2-7; D is possibly TRBD2 (6 bases). The V end lost 6 bases, the J end lost 4 bases, and 22 bases lay between the germline ends. From germline, CDR1 is MNHEY and CDR2 SMNVEV (reference sequence). This CDR3 has 16 amino acids. CDR3 bases: TGTGCCAGCAGGCCCCTGTGGGTCGGGAGTAATTACGAGCAGTACTTC. The encoded protein is CASRPLWVGSNYEQYF.

This clonotype is large by share. J is TRBJ1-1 and V is TRBV5-6; no reliable D call. Trimming removed 2 bases from V and 8 bases from J, with 16 bases in between. Germline loops: CDR1 SGHDT, CDR2 YYEEEE. This CDR3 has 14 amino acids. The CDR3 loop is CASSFEISELEAFF. The DNA for the CDR3 is TGTGCCAGCAGCTTTGAAATTTCGGAGTTAGAAGCTTTCTTT. The full variable domain, completed using reference TRBV5-6 and TRBJ1-1, is DAGVTQSPTHLIKTRGQQVTLRCSPKSGHDTVSWYQQALGQGPQFIFQYYEEEERQRGNFPDRFSGHQFPNYSSELNVNALLLGDSALYLCASSFEISELEAFFGQGTRLTVV.

This clonotype was picked up one time. This chain connects TRBV27 to TRBJ1-1, with 9 bases that match TRBD1. V dropped 5 bases and J dropped 9; count of bases not matched to a gene: 4. Germline V gene data show CDR1 as MNHEY and CDR2 as SMNVEV (reference sequence). The CDR3 extends over 12 amino acids. CDR3 in amino acids: CASSKTGGQAFF. The CDR3 nucleotides read TGTGCCAGCAGTAAGACAGGGGGTCAAGCTTTCTTT.